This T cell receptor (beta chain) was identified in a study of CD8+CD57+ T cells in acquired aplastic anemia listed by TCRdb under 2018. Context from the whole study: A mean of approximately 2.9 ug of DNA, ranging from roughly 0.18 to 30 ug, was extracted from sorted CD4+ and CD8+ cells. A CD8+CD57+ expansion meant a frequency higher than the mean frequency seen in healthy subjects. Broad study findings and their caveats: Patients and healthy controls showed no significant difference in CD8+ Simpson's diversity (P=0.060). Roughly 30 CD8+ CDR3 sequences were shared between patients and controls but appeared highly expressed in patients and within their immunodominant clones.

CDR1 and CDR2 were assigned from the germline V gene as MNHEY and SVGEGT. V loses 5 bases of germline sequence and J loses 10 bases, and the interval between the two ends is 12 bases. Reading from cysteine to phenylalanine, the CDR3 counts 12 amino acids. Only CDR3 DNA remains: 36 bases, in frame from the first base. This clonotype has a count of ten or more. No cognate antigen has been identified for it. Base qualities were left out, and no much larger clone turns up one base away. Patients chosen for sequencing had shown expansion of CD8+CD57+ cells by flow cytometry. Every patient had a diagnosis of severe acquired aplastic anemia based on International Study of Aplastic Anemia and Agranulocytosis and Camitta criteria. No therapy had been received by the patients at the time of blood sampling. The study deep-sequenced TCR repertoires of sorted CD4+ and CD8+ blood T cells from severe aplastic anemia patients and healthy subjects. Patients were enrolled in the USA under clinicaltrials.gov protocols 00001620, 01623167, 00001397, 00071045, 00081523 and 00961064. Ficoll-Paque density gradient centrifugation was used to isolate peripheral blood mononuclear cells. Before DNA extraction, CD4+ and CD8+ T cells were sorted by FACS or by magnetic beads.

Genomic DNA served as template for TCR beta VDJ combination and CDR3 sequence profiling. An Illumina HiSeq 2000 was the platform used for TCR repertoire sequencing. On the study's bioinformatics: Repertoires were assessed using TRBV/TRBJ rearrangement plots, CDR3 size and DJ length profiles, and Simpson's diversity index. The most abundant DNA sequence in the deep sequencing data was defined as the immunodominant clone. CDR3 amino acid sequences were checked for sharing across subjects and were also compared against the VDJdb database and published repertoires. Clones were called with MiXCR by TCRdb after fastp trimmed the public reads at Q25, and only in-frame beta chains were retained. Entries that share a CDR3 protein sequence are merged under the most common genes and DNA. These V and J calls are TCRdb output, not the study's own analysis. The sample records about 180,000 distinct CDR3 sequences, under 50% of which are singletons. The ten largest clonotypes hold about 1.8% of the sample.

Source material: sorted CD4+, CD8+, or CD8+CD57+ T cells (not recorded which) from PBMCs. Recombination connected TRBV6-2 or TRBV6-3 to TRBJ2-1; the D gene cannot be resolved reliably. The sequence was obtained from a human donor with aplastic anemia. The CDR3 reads CASSPTLNEQFF. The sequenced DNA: TGTGCCAGCAGTCCCACCCTTAACGAGCAGTTCTTC.